The 14 T cell receptor beta chains in this list originate from one sample, sequenced in a study of identical twins (dated by TCRdb to the mid-2010s). The method was 5' RACE. TCRdb names Illumina HiSeq 2000 as the instrument used. In-frame beta chains were kept once TCRdb had trimmed the public reads at Q25 with fastp and called clones with MiXCR. Identical CDR3 proteins give one entry, which carries the most common genes and DNA. The sample has around 450,000 distinct CDR3 sequences on record, 13% to 15% of them singletons. Together, the top ten hold roughly 0.56% of the sample. The same data also went into a second study, on yellow fever vaccine responses in identical twins.

Sequencing was carried out using CD4+ T cells sorted from blood. Source of these receptors: a woman between 18 and 29 years old in good health.

This clonotype has more than one count but fewer than ten. V and J are TRBV12-3 or TRBV12-4 and TRBJ2-1; D gene uncertain. The CDR3 length is 12 residues. Deletions cut 3 bases from V and 7 bases from J, with 7 bases between. The CDR3 nucleotides are TGTGCCAGCAGTTTTATAGGGAATGAGCAGTTCTTC. The encoded protein is CASSFIGNEQFF.

This clonotype was found a few times. The J gene is TRBJ1-4, the V gene TRBV5-1; no clear D gene. Germline V gives CDR1 SGHRS, CDR2 YFSETQ. V lost 0 bases and J 8 bases, leaving 8 bases between the germline ends. This CDR3 has 13 amino acids. The CDR3 loop is CASSLVPNEKLFF. CDR3 sequence (DNA): TGCGCCAGCAGCTTGGTTCCGAACGAAAAACTGTTTTTT.

V is TRBV7-9 and J is TRBJ1-4; no clear D. Trimming took off 4 bases at V and 6 bases at J, with 6 bases between the two ends. Germline CDR1 SEHNR, CDR2 FQNEAQ (reference sequence). The CDR3 totals 12 residues. In DNA form, the CDR3 reads TGTGCCAGCAGCTCAACGGATGAAAAACTGTTTTTT. This encodes CASSSTDEKLFF.

This clonotype was seen only a few times. V and J are TRBV10-3 and TRBJ2-7, with D hard to call. The CDR3 runs 12 residues. Germline assignment: CDR1 ENHRY and CDR2 SYGVKD. The V and J ends lost 10 bases and 2 bases respectively, with 12 bases between them. DNA of the CDR3: TGTGCCACAACTTCCCTGACCTACGAGCAGTACTTC. This encodes CATTSLTYEQYF.

This clonotype was observed a handful of times. The CDR3 here is CASSSGNHEQYF. CDR3 coding DNA: TGCGCCAGCAGCTCAGGGAACCACGAGCAGTACTTC. J is TRBJ2-7 and V is TRBV5-1; weak D call: TRBD1 (5 bases). CDR1 is SGHRS and CDR2 is YFSETQ in the germline V gene. V was pared by 3 bases and J by 5 bases, with 9 bases between. The CDR3 has 12 residues.

The CDR3 nucleotides read TGTGCCAGCAGCTTAAGGGACAGCACTACAGATACGCAGTATTTT. It specifies CASSLRDSTTDTQYF. The rearrangement links TRBV7-2 to TRBJ2-3; 7 bases line up with TRBD1. The junction had 5 bases not matched to a gene; V was cut back by 2 bases and J by 3 bases. The germline V gene has CDR1 SGHTA and CDR2 FQGNSA. The CDR3 spans 15 residues.

The chain couples TRBV11-1 to TRBJ1-4; 7 bases align to TRBD1. CDR3 length: 19 residues. The germline gives CDR1 SGHAT, CDR2 FQDESV (reference sequence). Trimming at V came to 4 bases and at J to 0 bases, leaving 14 bases not matched to a gene. The CDR3 loop reads CASSSGTEGRTATNEKLFF. The CDR3 region has the DNA TGTGCCAGCAGCTCGGGGACAGAGGGAAGAACGGCAACTAATGAAAAACTGTTTTTT. The whole variable domain, remainder taken from reference TRBV11-1 and TRBJ1-4, is EAEVAQSPRYKITEKSQAVAFWCDPISGHATLYWYRQILGQGPELLVQFQDESVVDDSQLPKDRFSAERLKGVDSTLKIQPAELGDSAMYLCASSSGTEGRTATNEKLFFGSGTQLSVL.

V gene TRBV11-2 combines with J gene TRBJ2-1, with unresolved D. Germline V CDR1 and CDR2: SGHAT, FQNNGV. This CDR3 is built from 16 residues. The V gene lost 5 bases and the J gene lost 0 bases, with 14 bases spanning the gap. The CDR3 coding sequence is TGTGCCAGCAGCCCCTTTAAGGTCAACTCCTACAATGAGCAGTTCTTC. Protein sequence: CASSPFKVNSYNEQFF. Full variable domain (outside the CDR3, taken from reference TRBV11-2 and TRBJ2-1): EAGVAQSPRYKIIEKRQSVAFWCNPISGHATLYWYQQILGQGPKLLIQFQNNGVVDDSQLPKDRFSAERLKGVDSTLKIQPAKLEDSAVYLCASSPFKVNSYNEQFFGPGTRLTVL.

This clonotype was seen only a few times. CDR3 loop: CASSKKVGGPLIEQYF. As DNA, the CDR3 is TGTGCCAGCAGCAAAAAAGTCGGGGGCCCACTGATAGAGCAGTACTTC. J is TRBJ2-7 and V is TRBV21-1; the table's D call of TRBD1 was not tested on the DNA. TRBV21-1 is flagged as a pseudogene. The CDR3 has 16 residues.

Only a few counts were recorded for this clonotype. The chain links TRBV30 to TRBJ2-5, with unresolved D. CDR3 length: 11 amino acids. Germline V CDR1 and CDR2: GTSNPN, SVGIG (reference sequence). V was shortened by 0 bases and J by 5 bases, with 4 bases between the two germline ends. The CDR3 sequence: CAWSVGETQYF. The CDR3 DNA reads as TGTGCCTGGAGTGTGGGGGAGACCCAGTACTTC.

The genes are TRBV3-1 and TRBJ2-6; no clear D gene. Per the germline V gene, CDR1 is LGHDT and CDR2 is YNNKEL (reference sequence). This CDR3 contains 16 residues. V was pared by 0 bases and J by 2 bases, with 8 bases between. CDR3 residues: CASSQDRTAGANVLTF. The CDR3 DNA reads as TGTGCCAGCAGCCAAGATCGCACGGCTGGGGCCAACGTCCTGACTTTC.

This clonotype came up many times. V and J are TRBV7-2 and TRBJ2-1; D remains ambiguous. Trimming removed 5 bases from V and 0 bases from J, with 11 bases in between. The CDR3 spans 15 residues. Germline lookup yields CDR1 SGHTA and CDR2 FQGNSA. This CDR3 is CASSPYLSSYNEQFF. Here the CDR3 DNA reads TGTGCCAGCAGCCCCTACCTGAGCTCCTACAATGAGCAGTTCTTC.

The chain combines TRBV9 with TRBJ2-2; D not resolved. Trimming removed 4 bases at V and 0 bases at J, with 7 bases between. CDR1 is SGDLS and CDR2 is YYNGEE in the germline V gene. The CDR3 consists of 14 residues. The CDR3 DNA reads TGTGCCAGCAGCTTTGCGCCGAACACCGGGGAGCTGTTTTTT. Residues: CASSFAPNTGELFF.

Note on this clonotype: Mismatch with germline at one junction end may stem from a read error. This chain joins TRBV14 and TRBJ1-2, with D tentatively TRBD1 (6 bases). Per germline, CDR1 SGHDN and CDR2 FVKESK. The CDR3 covers 12 residues. As DNA, the CDR3 is TGTGCCAGCAGCCGAGCCAGACAGGACCGTACATTC. This codes for CASSRARQDRTF.